This note documents a single TCR beta chain sequence. The record originates from a study of blood T cell repertoires in COVID-19. Overall study: Both acute and convalescent COVID-19 samples were obtained from the United States, Italy and Spain. Nucleic acid was either cDNA or gDNA, and it came from T cells, B-cell-depleted T cells, or PBMCs.

Germline CDR1 is SGHRS and CDR2 is YFSETQ. Deletions cut 5 bases from V and 1 base from J, with 11 bases between. This CDR3 is 14 amino acids long. Authors' analysis steps: The authors estimated nucleated cell counts from reference gene primer amplification. Assay used: immunoSEQ multiplex PCR; TCRdb lists only in-frame clones, some missing. The DNA gave D and trimming, while V, J and clone size come from that table. The sample shows hundreds of thousands of clones, roughly 83% of them seen only once. The sample was peripheral blood. The TCR comes from a woman aged 70-85 years with active or convalescent COVID-19. This chain links TRBV5-1 with TRBJ2-3, with TRBD2 as a possible D gene (5 bases). The CDR3 protein is CASRRELGTDTQYF. DNA of the CDR3: TGCGCCAGCAGAAGGGAGTTGGGCACAGATACGCAGTATTTT.